These 31 T cell receptor beta chains share one sample of origin, sequenced in a study of T cell repertoires in cytomegalovirus infection. TCRdb called the reads again in MiXCR, with one record for every CDR3 protein. The sample records tens of thousands of distinct CDR3 sequences, under 20% being singletons. For these TCRs, the target antigens are not known. The source material was CD8+ T cells from cultured PBMCs, sampled from culture after CMV antigen stimulation. These receptors all come from a human donor in good health (CMV status not recorded). Some clones in this sample may be carry-over from other donors' samples.

This clonotype was detected a few times. The CDR3 DNA reads as TGTGCCAGCAGCCCCGGGGGGGCCCCCAATGAGCAGTTCTTC. It translates to CASSPGGAPNEQFF. The chain couples TRBV7-3 to TRBJ2-1, with TRBD2 matching 8 bases. The length of the CDR3 is 14 residues. Germline values: CDR1 SGHTA, CDR2 FQGTGA. Trimming at V came to 5 bases and at J to 6 bases, leaving 6 bases not matched to a gene.

The V gene is TRBV9, the J gene TRBJ1-5; D is undetermined. Trimming removed 0 bases from V and 4 bases from J, with 11 bases in between. The germline gives CDR1 SGDLS, CDR2 YYNGEE. This CDR3 has 15 residues. The CDR3 DNA reads as TGTGCCAGCAGCGTAGACGGGCGTTCTAATCAGCCCCAGCATTTT. Translated, it gives CASSVDGRSNQPQHF. The full variable domain, with the rest looked up from reference TRBV9 and TRBJ1-5, is DSGVTQTPKHLITATGQRVTLRCSPRSGDLSVYWYQQSLDQGLQFLIQYYNGEERAKGNILERFSAQQFPDLHSELNLSSLELGDSALYFCASSVDGRSNQPQHFGDGTRLSIL.

In its sample, this clonotype was seen a few times. The genes are TRBV12-3 or TRBV12-4 and TRBJ2-7; 11 nucleotides agree with TRBD1. V lost 3 bases to trimming and J lost 5 bases; unmatched junction nucleotides: 9. There are 16 residues in the CDR3. DNA of the CDR3: TGTGCCAGCAGTTTCGGCGGGACAGGGGGTGGGCACGAGCAGTACTTC. It codes for CASSFGGTGGGHEQYF.

Ten or more counts support this clonotype. The chain combines TRBV12-3 or TRBV12-4 with TRBJ1-1; tentatively, D is TRBD1 (6 bases). V dropped 7 bases and J dropped 0 bases, with 15 bases sitting between them. The CDR3 has 15 residues. The CDR3 sequence: CASTGGGALNTEAFF. The CDR3 DNA reads TGTGCCAGCACCGGCGGGGGGGCCCTGAACACTGAAGCTTTCTTT.

This clonotype was seen a few times. This sequence joins TRBV27 and TRBJ1-1, with a tentative D call TRBD1 (5 bases). CDR3 size: 14 residues. V gave up 6 bases and J gave up 0 bases, with 11 bases separating them. The V gene's germline CDR1 is MNHEY and CDR2 SMNVEV (reference sequence). CDR3 amino acids: CASSNTGLNTEAFF. CDR3 DNA: TGTGCCAGCAGCAACACAGGCTTGAACACTGAAGCTTTCTTT.

Ten or more counts support this clonotype. The chain uses TRBV6-5 and TRBJ2-7; D gene uncertain. V was cut by 2 bases and J by 3 bases, with 11 bases left in between. The CDR3 contains 14 residues. Germline CDR1 and CDR2: MNHEY and SVGAGI. Written as DNA, the CDR3 is TGTGCCAGCAGTTACGCGGCTGCAAGCTACGAGCAGTACTTC. Amino acids: CASSYAAASYEQYF.

This clonotype was recorded many times. The chain links TRBV7-2 to TRBJ2-2, with a possible D match to TRBD2 (6 bases). The CDR3 sequence is 15 residues long. Germline V gives CDR1 SGHTA, CDR2 FQGNSA. Trimming stripped 4 bases from V and 5 bases from J, with 14 bases between. CDR3 nucleotides: TGTGCCAGCAGCTCCTACCCCGGACTAACCGGGGAGCTGTTTTTT. As protein: CASSSYPGLTGELFF.

This clonotype has ten or more counts. The genes are TRBV7-7 and TRBJ2-2, with a weak D call TRBD1 (5 bases). The V end was cut by 1 base, the J end by 1 base, with 7 bases between. This CDR3 has 15 amino acids. Looked up from germline, CDR1 is SSHAT and CDR2 is FNYEAQ (reference sequence). Here the CDR3 reads CASSLEGRNTGELFF. The CDR3 nucleotides are TGTGCCAGCAGCTTAGAGGGGCGGAACACCGGGGAGCTGTTTTTT.

The chain is built from TRBV7-9 and TRBJ2-7; 12 bases are shared with TRBD1. In germline, CDR1 is SEHNR, CDR2 FQNEAQ (reference sequence). CDR3 length: 16 amino acids. The ends lost 2 bases at V and 5 bases at J; junction bases unmatched: 7. The CDR3 here is CASSLRGGQGADEQYF. CDR3 nucleotide sequence: TGTGCCAGCAGCTTAAGGGGGGGACAGGGGGCGGACGAGCAGTACTTC.

J is TRBJ2-7 and V is TRBV12-5, with D uncertain. The CDR3 runs 12 residues. CDR1 and CDR2 (germline): LGHNT, FRNRAP. V lost 0 bases, J lost 5 bases, and 5 bases lay in between. CDR3 residues: CASGLVGHEQYF. Written as DNA, the CDR3 is TGTGCTAGTGGTTTGGTAGGGCACGAGCAGTACTTC.

Notes on this clonotype: A much larger clone is a single base away; this may be a read error. V usage is TRBV7-3 and J usage is TRBJ2-7, with 8 bases identical to TRBD2. The germline CDR1 and CDR2 sequences are SGHTA and FQGTGA. CDR3 size: 17 residues. CDR3 coding DNA: TGTGCCAACAGCTTCCCCTCAACGGCGGGGGGCGACTACGAGCAGTACTTC. This encodes CANSFPSTAGGDYEQYF.

This clonotype was observed a handful of times. This sequence joins TRBV28 and TRBJ1-6; no clear D gene. V was clipped by 3 bases and J by 6 bases, with 9 bases between them. The CDR3 loop spans 14 amino acids. The germline CDR1 and CDR2 sequences are MDHEN and SYDVKM. The CDR3 here is CASSFSDTNSPLHF. CDR3 nucleotide sequence: TGTGCCAGCAGTTTCTCTGACACTAATTCACCCCTCCACTTT.

The chain joins TRBV6-2 or TRBV6-3 to TRBJ2-7; possibly TRBD1 or TRBD2 for D (5 bases each). CDR3 size: 13 residues. Trimming left V 5 bases short and J 3 bases short, with 11 bases between. Germline V gives CDR1 MNHEY, CDR2 SVGEGT. The CDR3, as DNA: TGTGCCAGCAGTGTGGGGACCGGCTACGAGCAGTACTTC. Translated, it gives CASSVGTGYEQYF.

The sample holds many counts of this clonotype. The rearrangement uses TRBV20-1 and TRBJ2-7, with 14 bases fitting TRBD2. Trimming took 0 bases from V and 6 from J; bases not matched to a gene: 10. Germline CDR1 reads DFQATT; CDR2 reads SNEGSKA (reference sequence). The CDR3 totals 17 residues. The CDR3 DNA reads as TGCAGTGCTAGAGATCGGGAGACTAGCGGGGGGGCAATCGAGCAGTACTTC. Residues: CSARDRETSGGAIEQYF.

This clonotype was found a few times. The chain employs TRBV6-6 and TRBJ1-1, with D unclear. The V and J ends lost 5 bases and 0 bases respectively, with 7 bases between them. The germline gives CDR1 MNHNY, CDR2 SVGAGI (reference sequence). The CDR3 is 13 amino acids. CDR3 residues: CASSPTVNTEAFF. CDR3 nucleotide sequence: TGTGCCAGCAGTCCAACGGTGAACACTGAAGCTTTCTTT.

A remark on this clonotype: This clone may be a read error of a much larger clone one base away. In this CDR3 the conserved last residue, phenylalanine or tryptophan, is missing, so a read error is likely. This chain joins TRBV11-3 and TRBJ2-7; TRBD2 matches 9 bases. The V gene end was trimmed by 0 bases and the J gene end by 2 bases; junction bases not matched to a gene: 8. In germline, CDR1 is SGHNT, CDR2 YENEEA. This CDR3 contains 17 residues. CDR3: CASSLDRSRGGPYEQYI. CDR3 in DNA: TGTGCCAGCAGCTTAGATCGGTCGCGGGGGGGACCCTACGAGCAGTACATC.

At least ten counts were recorded for this clonotype. The rearrangement joins TRBV6-6 to TRBJ2-2; 8 bases are a match to TRBD1. Germline CDR1 reads MNHNY; CDR2 reads SVGAGI (reference sequence). The CDR3 contains 14 residues. V was pared by 10 bases and J by 0 bases, with 4 bases of the junction left unmatched. The CDR3 DNA reads TGTGCCATCCCGGACAGGGCGAACACCGGGGAGCTGTTTTTT. Protein: CAIPDRANTGELFF.

This clonotype showed up just a few times. The chain links TRBV29-1 to TRBJ1-2; tentatively, D is TRBD1 (5 bases). Germline CDR1 reads SQVTM; CDR2 reads ANQGSEA. Deletions cut 2 bases from V and 4 bases from J, with 11 bases between. This CDR3 has 13 amino acids. This chain's CDR3 is CSVEQGLGYGYTF. The DNA of the CDR3 is TGCAGCGTTGAACAGGGTCTTGGCTATGGCTACACCTTC.

In its sample, this clonotype was seen many times. The V call is TRBV5-6, the J call TRBJ2-3, with TRBD2 matching 11 bases. With V trimmed by 0 bases and J by 2 bases, 2 bases remained unmatched. Germline V gene lookup returns CDR1 SGHDT and CDR2 YYEEEE. This CDR3 has 16 residues. The CDR3 DNA reads as TGTGCCAGCAGCTTGGGACTAGCGGGACTCACAGATACGCAGTATTTT. This encodes CASSLGLAGLTDTQYF. The full variable domain, completed using reference TRBV5-6 and TRBJ2-3, is DAGVTQSPTHLIKTRGQQVTLRCSPKSGHDTVSWYQQALGQGPQFIFQYYEEEERQRGNFPDRFSGHQFPNYSSELNVNALLLGDSALYLCASSLGLAGLTDTQYFGPGTRLTVL.

The rearrangement links TRBV9 to TRBJ2-7; TRBD1 might be the D (5 bases). Germline CDR1 is SGDLS and CDR2 is YYNGEE. The CDR3 sequence is 15 residues long. Trimming removed 1 base at V and 0 bases at J, with 11 bases between. The CDR3 sequence is CASSVSQASSYEQYF. For the CDR3, the DNA is TGTGCCAGCAGCGTATCACAGGCCAGCTCCTACGAGCAGTACTTC. Filled out from reference TRBV9 and TRBJ2-7, the complete variable domain reads DSGVTQTPKHLITATGQRVTLRCSPRSGDLSVYWYQQSLDQGLQFLIQYYNGEERAKGNILERFSAQQFPDLHSELNLSSLELGDSALYFCASSVSQASSYEQYFGPGTRLTVT.

V and J are TRBV4-1 and TRBJ2-7; D is possibly TRBD1 (5 bases). Trimming took off 2 bases at V and 0 bases at J, with 11 bases between the two ends. CDR1 is MGHRA, CDR2 YSYEKL, per germline. CDR3 length equals 15 residues. The CDR3 sequence: CASSQSPQDSYEQYF. DNA of the CDR3: TGCGCCAGCAGCCAAAGCCCACAGGACTCCTACGAGCAGTACTTC.

V is TRBV27 and J is TRBJ1-1, with a tentative D call TRBD1 (5 bases). V gave up 2 bases and J gave up 0 bases, with 10 bases separating them. This CDR3 region has 15 residues. CDR1 and CDR2 from the germline V gene are MNHEY and SMNVEV (reference sequence). The CDR3 DNA sequence: TGTGCCAGCAGTTTAGGGGCAGCAATGAACACTGAAGCTTTCTTT. Protein: CASSLGAAMNTEAFF.

There are a few counts of this clonotype. The V call is TRBV9, the J call TRBJ1-1; the D is unclear. The CDR3 is 15 residues long. Germline CDR1 and CDR2: SGDLS and YYNGEE. Trimming left V 7 bases short and J 2 bases short, with 18 bases between. This chain's CDR3 is CASARWREGNTEAFF. The CDR3 DNA sequence: TGTGCCAGCGCTAGGTGGAGGGAGGGTAACACTGAAGCTTTCTTT. The whole variable domain, filled in from reference TRBV9 and TRBJ1-1, reads DSGVTQTPKHLITATGQRVTLRCSPRSGDLSVYWYQQSLDQGLQFLIQYYNGEERAKGNILERFSAQQFPDLHSELNLSSLELGDSALYFCASARWREGNTEAFFGQGTRLTVV.

V and J are TRBV27 and TRBJ1-2, with D maybe TRBD1 (6 bases). Trimming stripped 0 bases from V and 1 base from J, with 15 bases between. This CDR3 has 17 residues. CDR1 is MNHEY, CDR2 SMNVEV, per germline (reference sequence). CDR3 DNA: TGTGCCAGCAGTTTATCGAGGGGGGGGTTGGATAACTATGGCTACACCTTC. Its translation: CASSLSRGGLDNYGYTF.

This chain links TRBV24-1 with TRBJ1-2, with no clear D. CDR1 and CDR2 (germline): KGHDR, SFDVKD. The CDR3 has 14 amino acids. The V gene lost 4 bases and the J gene lost 5 bases, with 13 bases spanning the gap. The CDR3 loop is CATSDPDGLYGYTF. CDR3 coding DNA: TGTGCCACCAGTGACCCGGACGGACTGTATGGCTACACCTTC.

This clonotype was observed once. The chain's CDR3 is CASSGFPGQGAPGELFF. The CDR3 DNA reads TGTGCCAGCAGCGGCTTCCCAGGACAGGGGGCGCCAGGGGAGCTGTTTTTT. The V and J genes are TRBV9 and TRBJ2-2; 11 nucleotides align to TRBD1. This CDR3 comprises 17 residues. With 3 bases clipped from V and 8 bases from J, the junction kept 12 bases outside the gene matches. CDR1 SGDLS and CDR2 YYNGEE come from the germline V gene.

This chain joins TRBV6-5 and TRBJ1-5; D remains ambiguous. CDR1 is MNHEY, CDR2 SVGAGI, per germline. Trimming shortened V by 2 bases and J by 1 base, and 9 bases separated the two germline ends. The CDR3 runs 15 residues. CDR3 residues: CASSYSSQSNQPQHF. The CDR3 DNA reads as TGTGCCAGCAGTTACAGTTCCCAGAGCAATCAGCCCCAGCATTTT.

This clonotype has ten or more counts. The V call is TRBV6-1, the J call TRBJ2-7; no clear D. Germline V gene data show CDR1 as MNHNS and CDR2 as SASEGT. The CDR3 spans 15 residues. V gave up 0 bases and J gave up 2 bases, with 11 bases separating them. CDR3 in amino acids: CASSEASGGTYEQYF. In nucleotides, the CDR3 is TGTGCCAGCAGTGAAGCTTCAGGCGGAACCTACGAGCAGTACTTC.

The chain uses TRBV15 and TRBJ1-5; D perhaps matches TRBD1 (6 bases). The CDR3 is 13 residues long. Germline V gene lookup returns CDR1 LNHNV and CDR2 YYDKDF (reference sequence). The V and J ends lost 7 bases and 6 bases respectively, with 13 bases between them. The CDR3 sequence: CATKAGDSQPQHF. The CDR3 DNA follows: TGTGCCACCAAGGCAGGGGATAGTCAGCCCCAGCATTTT.

V and J are TRBV27 and TRBJ2-7; 8 bases are shared with TRBD2. This CDR3 is built from 15 residues. CDR1 is MNHEY, CDR2 SMNVEV, per germline (reference sequence). V lost 5 bases and J lost 7; bases outside the gene matches: 13. CDR3 in DNA: TGTGCCAGCAGTCTCTCGAGCGGGAGCCCTTTGGAGCAGTACTTC. The encoded protein is CASSLSSGSPLEQYF.

This clonotype was counted only a few times. The rearrangement links TRBV12-3 or TRBV12-4 to TRBJ1-5; 7 bases line up with TRBD1. The CDR3 runs 14 residues. V dropped 6 bases and J dropped 5; count of bases not matched to a gene: 7. CDR3 nucleotides: TGTGCCAGCAGCAGGGGGACAGCCCATCAGCCCCAGCATTTT. Amino acids: CASSRGTAHQPQHF.